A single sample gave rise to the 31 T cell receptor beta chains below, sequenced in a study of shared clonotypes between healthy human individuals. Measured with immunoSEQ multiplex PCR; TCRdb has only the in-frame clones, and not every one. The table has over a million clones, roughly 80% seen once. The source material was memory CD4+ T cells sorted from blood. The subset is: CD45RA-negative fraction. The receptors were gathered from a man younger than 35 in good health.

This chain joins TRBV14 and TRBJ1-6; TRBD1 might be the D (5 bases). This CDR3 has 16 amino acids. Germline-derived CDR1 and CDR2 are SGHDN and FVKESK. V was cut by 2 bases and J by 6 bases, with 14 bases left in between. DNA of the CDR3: TGTGCCAGCAGCCAATCAGGGACTCACCTTAATTCACCCCTCCACTTT. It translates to CASSQSGTHLNSPLHF.

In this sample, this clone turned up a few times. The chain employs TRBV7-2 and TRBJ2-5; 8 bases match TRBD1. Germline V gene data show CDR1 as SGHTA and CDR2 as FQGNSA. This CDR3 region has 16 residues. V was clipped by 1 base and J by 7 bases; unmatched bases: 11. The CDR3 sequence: CASSLDGGQVGRTQYF. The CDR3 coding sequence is TGTGCCAGCAGCTTAGACGGGGGACAGGTGGGACGGACCCAGTACTTC.

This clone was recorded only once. CDR3: CASSVLDRGKNTEAFF. CDR3 nucleotides: TGTGCCAGCAGTGTCCTGGACAGGGGGAAGAACACTGAAGCTTTCTTT. This chain uses TRBV2 with TRBJ1-1; 10 bases line up with TRBD1. Unmatched junction bases numbered 6, after V lost 4 bases and J lost 1 base. Per germline, CDR1 SNHLY and CDR2 FYNNEI. The CDR3 runs 16 residues. The whole variable domain, filled in from reference TRBV2 and TRBJ1-1, reads EPEVTQTPSHQVTQMGQEVILRCVPISNHLYFYWYRQILGQKVEFLVSFYNNEISEKSEIFDDQFSVERPDGSNFTLKIRSTKLEDSAMYFCASSVLDRGKNTEAFFGQGTRLTVV.

In nucleotides, the CDR3 is TGTGCCAGTAACGAGGGGTACGCCTACGAGCAGTACTTC. It codes for CASNEGYAYEQYF. This rearrangement joins TRBV19 to TRBJ2-7; TRBD1 or TRBD2 may be the D gene (5 bases each). The CDR3 sequence is 13 residues long. Trimming shortened V by 7 bases and J by 2 bases, and 12 bases separated the two germline ends. The germline V gene has CDR1 LNHDA and CDR2 SQIVND (reference sequence).

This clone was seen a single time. This chain's CDR3 is CASSYKREYGQETQYF. The CDR3 DNA sequence: TGTGCCAGCAGTTACAAACGGGAGTATGGCCAAGAGACCCAGTACTTC. This chain connects TRBV6-5 to TRBJ2-5; the D gene is possibly TRBD2 (6 bases). CDR1 and CDR2 from the germline V gene are MNHEY and SVGAGI. Deletions cut 2 bases from V and 1 base from J, with 14 bases between. This CDR3 comprises 16 residues.

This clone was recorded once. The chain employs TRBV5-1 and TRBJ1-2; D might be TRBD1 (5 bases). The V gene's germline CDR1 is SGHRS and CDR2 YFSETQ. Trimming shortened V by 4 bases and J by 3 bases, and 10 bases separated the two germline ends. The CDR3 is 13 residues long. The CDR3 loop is CASSADSHYGYTF. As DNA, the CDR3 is TGCGCCAGCAGCGCTGACAGCCACTATGGCTACACCTTC.

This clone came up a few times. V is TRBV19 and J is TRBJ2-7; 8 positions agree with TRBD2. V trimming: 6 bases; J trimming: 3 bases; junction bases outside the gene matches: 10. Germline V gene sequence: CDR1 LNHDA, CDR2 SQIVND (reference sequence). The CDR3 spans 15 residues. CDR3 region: CASSGGGGLGYEQYF. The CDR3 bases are TGTGCCAGTAGCGGCGGCGGGGGGTTGGGCTACGAGCAGTACTTC.

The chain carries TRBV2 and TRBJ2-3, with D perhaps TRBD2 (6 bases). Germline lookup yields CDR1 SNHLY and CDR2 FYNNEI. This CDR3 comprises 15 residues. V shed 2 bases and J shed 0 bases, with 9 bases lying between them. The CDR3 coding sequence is TGTGCCAGCAGTGAATTGCTAGCGAGCACAGATACGCAGTATTTT. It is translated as CASSELLASTDTQYF.

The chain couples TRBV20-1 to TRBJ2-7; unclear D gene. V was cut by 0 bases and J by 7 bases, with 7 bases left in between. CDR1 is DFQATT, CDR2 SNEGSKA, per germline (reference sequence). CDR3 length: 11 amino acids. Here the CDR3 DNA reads TGCAGTGCTAGAGATACACGAGAGCAGTACTTC. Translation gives CSARDTREQYF.

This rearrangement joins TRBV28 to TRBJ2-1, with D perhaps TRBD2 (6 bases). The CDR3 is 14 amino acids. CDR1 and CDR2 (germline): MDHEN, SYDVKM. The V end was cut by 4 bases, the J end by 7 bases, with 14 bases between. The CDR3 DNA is TGTGCCAGCAGTTCCCTTTTGCGGGATAATGAGCAGTTCTTC. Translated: CASSSLLRDNEQFF.

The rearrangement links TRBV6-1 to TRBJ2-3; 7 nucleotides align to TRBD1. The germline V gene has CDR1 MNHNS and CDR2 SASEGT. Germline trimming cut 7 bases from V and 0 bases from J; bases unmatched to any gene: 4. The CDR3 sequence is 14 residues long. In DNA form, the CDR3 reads TGTGCCAGCACCTCGGACAGGAGCACAGATACGCAGTATTTT. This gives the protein CASTSDRSTDTQYF.

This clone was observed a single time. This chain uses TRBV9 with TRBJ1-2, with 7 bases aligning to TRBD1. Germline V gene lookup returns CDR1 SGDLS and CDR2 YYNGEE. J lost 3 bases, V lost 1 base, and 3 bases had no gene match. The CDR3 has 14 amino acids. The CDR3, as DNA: TGTGCCAGCAGCGTACCCACAGGGGACTATGGCTACACCTTC. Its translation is CASSVPTGDYGYTF.

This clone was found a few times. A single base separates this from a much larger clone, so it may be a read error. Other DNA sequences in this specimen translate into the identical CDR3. CDR3 in amino acids: CATSRDQGGYTF. For the CDR3, the DNA is TGTGCCACCAGCAGAGATCAGGGCGGCTACACCTTC. The chain uses TRBV15 and TRBJ1-2; possibly TRBD1 for D (5 bases). The ends were cut back, 0 bases at V and 8 bases at J, with 7 bases in the middle. Germline loops: CDR1 LNHNV, CDR2 YYDKDF (reference sequence). The CDR3 loop spans 12 amino acids. Full variable domain (remainder filled in from reference TRBV15 and TRBJ1-2): DAMVIQNPRYQVTQFGKPVTLSCSQTLNHNVMYWYQQKSSQAPKLLFHYYDKDFNNEADTPDNFQSRRPNTSFCFLDIRSPGLGDTAMYLCATSRDQGGYTFGSGTRLTVV.

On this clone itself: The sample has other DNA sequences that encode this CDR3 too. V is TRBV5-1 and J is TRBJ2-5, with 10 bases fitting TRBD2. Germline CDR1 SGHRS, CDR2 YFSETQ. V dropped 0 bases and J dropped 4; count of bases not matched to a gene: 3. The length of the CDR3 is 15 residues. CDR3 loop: CASSLASGSGETQYF. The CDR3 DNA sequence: TGCGCCAGCAGCTTGGCTAGCGGGAGTGGAGAGACCCAGTACTTC.

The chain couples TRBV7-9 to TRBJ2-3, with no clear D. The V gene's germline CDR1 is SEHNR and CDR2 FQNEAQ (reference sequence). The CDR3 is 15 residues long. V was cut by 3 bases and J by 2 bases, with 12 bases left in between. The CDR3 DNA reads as TGTGCCAGCAGCTTGGGCCCGAAACCCACAGATACGCAGTATTTT. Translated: CASSLGPKPTDTQYF.

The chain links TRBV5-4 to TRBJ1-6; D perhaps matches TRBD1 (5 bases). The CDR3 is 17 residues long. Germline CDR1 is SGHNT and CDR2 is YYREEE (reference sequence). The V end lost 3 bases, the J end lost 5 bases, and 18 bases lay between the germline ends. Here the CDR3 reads CASSSYRSGVNNSPLHF. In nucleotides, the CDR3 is TGTGCCAGCAGCTCTTATAGATCGGGGGTTAATAATTCACCCCTCCACTTT. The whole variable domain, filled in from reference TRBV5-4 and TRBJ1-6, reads ETGVTQSPTHLIKTRGQQVTLRCSSQSGHNTVSWYQQALGQGPQFIFQYYREEENGRGNFPPRFSGLQFPNYSSELNVNALELDDSALYLCASSSYRSGVNNSPLHFGNGTRLTVT.

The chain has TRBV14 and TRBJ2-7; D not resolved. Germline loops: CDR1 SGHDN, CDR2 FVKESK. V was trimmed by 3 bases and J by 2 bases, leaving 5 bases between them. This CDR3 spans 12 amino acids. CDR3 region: CASSHSAYEQYF. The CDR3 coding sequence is TGTGCCAGCAGCCACTCCGCCTACGAGCAGTACTTC.

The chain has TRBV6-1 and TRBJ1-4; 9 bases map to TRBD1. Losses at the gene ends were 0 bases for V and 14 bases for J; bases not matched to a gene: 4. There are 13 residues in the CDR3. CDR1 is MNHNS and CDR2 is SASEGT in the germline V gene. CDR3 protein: CASSEAGDRGLFF. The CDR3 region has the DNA TGTGCCAGCAGTGAAGCGGGCGACAGGGGGCTGTTTTTT.

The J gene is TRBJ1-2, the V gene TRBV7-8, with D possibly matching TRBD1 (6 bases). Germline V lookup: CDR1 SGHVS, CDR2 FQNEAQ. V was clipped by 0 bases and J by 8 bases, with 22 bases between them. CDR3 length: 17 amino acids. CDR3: CASSLADNRVAAGGYTF. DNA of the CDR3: TGTGCCAGCAGCTTAGCGGACAACAGGGTCGCCGCAGGAGGCTACACCTTC.

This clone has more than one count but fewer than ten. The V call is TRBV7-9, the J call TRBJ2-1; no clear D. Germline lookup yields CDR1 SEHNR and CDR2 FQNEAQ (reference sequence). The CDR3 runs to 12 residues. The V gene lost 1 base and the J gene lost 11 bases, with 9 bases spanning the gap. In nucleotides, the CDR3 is TGTGCCAGCAGCTTAGAGGTAGGGCAGCAGTTCTTC. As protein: CASSLEVGQQFF.

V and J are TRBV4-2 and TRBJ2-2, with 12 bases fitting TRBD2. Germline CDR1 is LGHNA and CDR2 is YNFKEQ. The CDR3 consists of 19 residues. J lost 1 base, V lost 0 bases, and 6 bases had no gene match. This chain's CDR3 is CASSQDLTSGGRNTGELFF. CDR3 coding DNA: TGTGCCAGCAGCCAAGATCTGACTAGCGGGGGCCGGAACACCGGGGAGCTGTTTTTT.

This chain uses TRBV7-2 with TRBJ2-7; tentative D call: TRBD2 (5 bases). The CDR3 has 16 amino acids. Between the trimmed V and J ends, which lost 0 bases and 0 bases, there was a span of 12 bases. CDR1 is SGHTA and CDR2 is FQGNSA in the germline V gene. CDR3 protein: CASSLALGVSSYEQYF. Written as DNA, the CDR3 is TGTGCCAGCAGCTTAGCGCTGGGAGTAAGCTCCTACGAGCAGTACTTC. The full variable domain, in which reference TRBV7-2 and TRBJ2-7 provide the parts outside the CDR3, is GAGVSQSPSNKVTEKGKDVELRCDPISGHTALYWYRQSLGQGLEFLIYFQGNSAPDKSGLPSDRFSAERTGGSVSTLTIQRTQQEDSAVYLCASSLALGVSSYEQYFGPGTRLTVT.

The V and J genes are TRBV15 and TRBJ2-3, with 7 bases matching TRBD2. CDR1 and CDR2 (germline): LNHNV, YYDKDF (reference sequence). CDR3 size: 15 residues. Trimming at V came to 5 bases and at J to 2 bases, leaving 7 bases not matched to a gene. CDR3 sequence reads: CATSLTSAYTDTQYF. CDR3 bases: TGTGCCACCAGCCTCACTAGCGCCTACACAGATACGCAGTATTTT.

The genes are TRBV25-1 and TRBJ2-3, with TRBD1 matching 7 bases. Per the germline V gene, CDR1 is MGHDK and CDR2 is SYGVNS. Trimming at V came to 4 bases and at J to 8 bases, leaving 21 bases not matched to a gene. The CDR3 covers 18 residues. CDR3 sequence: CASSGLRDKGSHRGTQYF. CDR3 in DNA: TGTGCCAGCAGTGGGCTCCGGGACAAGGGGTCTCACAGGGGTACGCAGTATTTT.

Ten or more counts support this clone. The CDR3 coding sequence is TGTGCCAGCAGCTTAGGGTCCCACACCCAAACGAGGGGCTACACCTTC. Translating it yields CASSLGSHTQTRGYTF. The V gene is TRBV7-8, the J gene TRBJ1-2; unclear D gene. V was cut by 1 base and J by 8 bases, with 20 bases left in between. Germline CDR1 and CDR2: SGHVS and FQNEAQ. The CDR3 extends over 16 amino acids.

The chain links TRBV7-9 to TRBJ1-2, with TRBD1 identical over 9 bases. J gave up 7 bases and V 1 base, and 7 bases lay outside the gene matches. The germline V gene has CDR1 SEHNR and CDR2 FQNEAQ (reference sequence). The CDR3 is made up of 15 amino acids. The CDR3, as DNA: TGTGCCAGCAGCTTAGGGACAGGGGAGATCGGTGGCTACACCTTC. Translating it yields CASSLGTGEIGGYTF.

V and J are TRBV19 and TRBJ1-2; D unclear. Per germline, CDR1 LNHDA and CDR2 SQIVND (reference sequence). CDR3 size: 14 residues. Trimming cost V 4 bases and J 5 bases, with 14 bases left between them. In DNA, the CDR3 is TGTGCCAGTAGTAGCCAGGTATCGGGTTATGGCTACACCTTC. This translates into CASSSQVSGYGYTF.

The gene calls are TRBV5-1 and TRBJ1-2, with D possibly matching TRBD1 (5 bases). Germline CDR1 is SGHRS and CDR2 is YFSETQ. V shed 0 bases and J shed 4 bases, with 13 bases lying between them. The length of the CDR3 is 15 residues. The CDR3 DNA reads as TGCGCCAGCAGCTTGGTATCGGGGGAGGGCTATGGCTACACCTTC. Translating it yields CASSLVSGEGYGYTF.

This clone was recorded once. The CDR3 DNA follows: TGCGCCAGCAGCTTCGGCGGGCGGGGGGCAGATACGCAGTATTTT. Translated: CASSFGGRGADTQYF. V is TRBV5-1 and J is TRBJ2-3; 8 bases agree with TRBD2. Germline V lookup: CDR1 SGHRS, CDR2 YFSETQ. The CDR3 is 15 residues long. Trimming took 2 bases from V and 4 from J; bases not matched to a gene: 6.

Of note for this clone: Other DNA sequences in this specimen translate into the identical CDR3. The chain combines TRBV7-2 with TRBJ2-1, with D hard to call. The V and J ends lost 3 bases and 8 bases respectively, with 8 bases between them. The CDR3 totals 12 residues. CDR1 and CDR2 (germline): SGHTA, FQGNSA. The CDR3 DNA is TGTGCCAGCAGCTTGAATAGGGATGAGCAGTTCTTC. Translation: CASSLNRDEQFF.

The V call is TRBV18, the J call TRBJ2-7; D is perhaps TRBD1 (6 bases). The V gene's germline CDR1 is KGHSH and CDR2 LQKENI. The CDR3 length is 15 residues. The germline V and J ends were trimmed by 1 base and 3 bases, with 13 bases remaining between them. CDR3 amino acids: CASSPQNRADYEQYF. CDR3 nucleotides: TGTGCCAGCTCACCACAAAACAGGGCGGACTACGAGCAGTACTTC.